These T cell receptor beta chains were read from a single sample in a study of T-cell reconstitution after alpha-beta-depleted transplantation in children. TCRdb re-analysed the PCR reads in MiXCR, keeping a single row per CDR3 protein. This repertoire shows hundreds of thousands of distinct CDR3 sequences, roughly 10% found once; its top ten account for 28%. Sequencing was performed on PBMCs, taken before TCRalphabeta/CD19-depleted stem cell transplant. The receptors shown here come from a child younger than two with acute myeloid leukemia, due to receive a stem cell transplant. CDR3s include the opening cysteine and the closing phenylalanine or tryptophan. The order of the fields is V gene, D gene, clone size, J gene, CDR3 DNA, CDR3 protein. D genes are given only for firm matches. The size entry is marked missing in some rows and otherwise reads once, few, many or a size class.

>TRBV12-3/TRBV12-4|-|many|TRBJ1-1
TGTGCCAGCAGTGCCAGGGTTGGAGGGAACACTGAAGCTTTCTTT
CASSARVGGNTEAFF
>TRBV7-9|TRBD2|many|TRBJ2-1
TGTGCCAGCAGCCTAAACAGACTAGCGGGAGGAGGTGAGCAGTTCTTC
CASSLNRLAGGGEQFF
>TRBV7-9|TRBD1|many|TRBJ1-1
TGTGCCAGCAGCTTAGAATTCGAGACAGGGGACGAAGTTTTCTTT
CASSLEFETGDEVFF
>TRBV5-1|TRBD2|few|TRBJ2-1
TGCGCCAGCAGCCCCGAGGGGAGGGCCTACAATGAGCAGTTCTTC
CASSPEGRAYNEQFF
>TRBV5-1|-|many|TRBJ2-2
TGCGCCAGCAGCTCAGACTCCGCTAGCACCGGGGAGCTGTTTTTT
CASSSDSASTGELFF
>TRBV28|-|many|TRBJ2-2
TGTGCCAGCAGTGGGGATTTTGACCCCGGGGAGCTGTTTTTT
CASSGDFDPGELFF
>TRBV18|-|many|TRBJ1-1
TGTGCCAGCTCACCACGTTCATTTGTTGGGTTGAACACTGAAGCTTTCTTT
CASSPRSFVGLNTEAFF
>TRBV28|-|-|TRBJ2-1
TGTGCCAGCAGCCTACACGGGACGTACAATGAGCAGTTCTTC
CASSLHGTYNEQFF
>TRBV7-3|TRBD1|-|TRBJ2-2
TGTGCCAGCAGCCGACAGGGGCCCCACACCGGGGAGCTGTTTTTT
CASSRQGPHTGELFF
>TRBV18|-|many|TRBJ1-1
TGTGCCAGCTCACCGGCCGGGACGGTGAACACTGAAGCTTTCTTT
CASSPAGTVNTEAFF
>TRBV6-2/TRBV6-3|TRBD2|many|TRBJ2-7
TGTGCCAGCAACGACGGGACTATATTCTACGAGCAGTACTTC
CASNDGTIFYEQYF
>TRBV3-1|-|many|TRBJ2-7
TGTGCCAGCAGCCAAGGTGGAGAGAAAATCTACGAGCAGTACTTC
CASSQGGEKIYEQYF
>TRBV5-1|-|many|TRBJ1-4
TGCGCCAGCAGCTTGGGCAGCCAGAACGAAAAACTGTTTTTT
CASSLGSQNEKLFF
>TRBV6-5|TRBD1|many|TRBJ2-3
TGTGCCAGCAGTTCCTACAGGGGTAGGGGCACAGATACGCAGTATTTT
CASSSYRGRGTDTQYF
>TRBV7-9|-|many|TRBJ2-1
TGTGCCAGCAGCTCATTGACTAGTCCGCATGAGCAGTTCTTC
CASSSLTSPHEQFF
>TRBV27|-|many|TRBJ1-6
TGTGCCAGCAGTTTCTTGGGGGGCGGCAATTCACCCCTCCACTTT
CASSFLGGGNSPLHF
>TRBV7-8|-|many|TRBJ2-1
TGTGCCAGCAGCTTAGCGGGGTTCGGGGAGGTTCGGAAAGATGAGCAGTTCTTC
CASSLAGFGEVRKDEQFF